Below are 3 T cell receptor beta chains sequenced from a single sample in a study of shared clonotypes between healthy human individuals. Sequencing was performed with immunoSEQ multiplex PCR; in TCRdb, only in-frame clones are kept and a portion is missing. This sample carries approximately 2.5 million clones, more than 90% of them seen once, and the ten largest clones take 0.11% to 0.15%. Source material: naive CD4+ T cells sorted from blood. Stated subset: CD45RA+ positively selected. The source of these receptors is a man aged 18-30 years in good health.

This clone has just one count. V is TRBV9 and J is TRBJ2-3; D gene unclear. This CDR3 is built from 14 residues. Trimming removed 3 bases at V and 2 bases at J, with 10 bases between. Germline lookup yields CDR1 SGDLS and CDR2 YYNGEE. Written as DNA, the CDR3 is TGTGCCAGCAGCGAGGGAATTCCCACAGATACGCAGTATTTT. It specifies CASSEGIPTDTQYF.

The chain links TRBV18 to TRBJ1-1; D is unresolved. Per germline, CDR1 KGHSH and CDR2 LQKENI. Trimming took off 5 bases at V and 1 base at J, with 14 bases between the two ends. This CDR3 region has 15 residues. For the CDR3, the DNA is TGTGCCAGCTCAATTACGAGGGCGACGAACACTGAAGCTTTCTTT. It encodes CASSITRATNTEAFF.

This chain links TRBV11-2 with TRBJ2-7; D is undetermined. CDR1 is SGHAT and CDR2 is FQNNGV in the germline V gene. Deletions cut 0 bases from V and 6 bases from J, with 12 bases between. The CDR3 has 14 amino acids. The CDR3 sequence: CASSLDLPTGEQYF. CDR3 sequence (DNA): TGTGCCAGCAGCTTAGATTTGCCGACTGGCGAGCAGTACTTC.